Following are 23 T cell receptor beta chains from one sample sequenced in a study of T cells in Graves' hyperthyroidism and ophthalmopathy. The TCR beta CDR3 regions underwent amplification using RNA transcripts as the source. When the TCR CDR3 underwent first-round RT-PCR, the HTBI primer set was used. MiXCR was run by TCRdb on the multiplex PCR reads, yielding one entry per CDR3 protein. Of about 500,000 distinct CDR3 sequences listed, 17% are singletons. The sequenced sample was blood. These receptors all come from a woman aged 18-29 years with Graves' ophthalmopathy.

This clonotype was recorded at least ten times. V gene TRBV9 combines with J gene TRBJ2-5; D could derive from TRBD1 or TRBD2 (6 bases each). V shed 2 bases and J shed 2 bases, with 13 bases lying between them. The CDR3 totals 15 residues. CDR1 SGDLS and CDR2 YYNGEE come from the germline V gene. In nucleotides, the CDR3 is TGTGCCAGCAGCGTCGGAGGGGGGAGACAAGAGACCCAGTACTTC. As protein: CASSVGGGRQETQYF.

Many counts were recorded for this clonotype. This chain joins TRBV7-2 and TRBJ2-2; 15 nucleotides line up with TRBD2. Germline lookup yields CDR1 SGHTA and CDR2 FQGNSA. The V segment lost 6 bases and the J segment 5 bases; nucleotides outside the gene matches: 13. The CDR3 length is 19 residues. The CDR3 nucleotides are TGTGCCAGCAGATCTCCCATACGGACTAGCGGGAGGGAGACCGGGGAGCTGTTTTTT. Protein product: CASRSPIRTSGRETGELFF.

The V and J genes are TRBV5-1 and TRBJ2-1; unclear D gene. Germline lookup yields CDR1 SGHRS and CDR2 YFSETQ. The CDR3 loop spans 16 amino acids. V gave up 2 bases and J gave up 3 bases, with 15 bases separating them. The CDR3 DNA follows: TGCGCCAGCAGCTTCCGAAGTTGGCAAATCTACAATGAGCAGTTCTTC. Translated: CASSFRSWQIYNEQFF.

This clonotype was seen only a few times. The chain links TRBV3-1 to TRBJ1-6, with 10 nucleotides matching TRBD1. Per the germline V gene, CDR1 is LGHDT and CDR2 is YNNKEL (reference sequence). The CDR3 runs 15 residues. The ends lost 4 bases at V and 6 bases at J; junction bases unmatched: 3. The CDR3 here is CASSPGQGSNSPLHF. In nucleotides, the CDR3 is TGTGCCAGCAGCCCGGGACAGGGGAGTAATTCACCCCTCCACTTT.

This clonotype has a count of ten or more. This sequence joins TRBV6-1 and TRBJ1-2; D perhaps matches TRBD1 (5 bases). Germline V CDR1 and CDR2: MNHNS, SASEGT. This CDR3 region has 12 residues. Trimming removed 6 bases at V and 3 bases at J, with 8 bases between. DNA of the CDR3: TGTGCCAGCAGCACCAGGGACTATGGCTACACCTTC. Protein product: CASSTRDYGYTF.

At least ten counts were recorded for this clonotype. The chain has TRBV12-5 and TRBJ2-1; D call uncertain. CDR3 length: 14 residues. V lost 8 bases and J lost 2, with 13 bases in between. Germline CDR1 and CDR2: LGHNT and FRNRAP. DNA of the CDR3: TGTGCTAGTTCCTGGGAAGGACCCTACAATGAGCAGTTCTTC. Translating it yields CASSWEGPYNEQFF.

This clonotype has ten or more counts. The rearrangement joins TRBV3-1 to TRBJ2-5, with D hard to call. Per the germline V gene, CDR1 is LGHDT and CDR2 is YNNKEL (reference sequence). Trimming removed 0 bases at V and 1 base at J, with 9 bases between. The CDR3 runs 15 residues. Here the CDR3 DNA reads TGTGCCAGCAGCCAAGATTTCTCCGGCCAAGAGACCCAGTACTTC. This sequence encodes CASSQDFSGQETQYF.

In its sample, this clonotype was seen a few times. This sequence joins TRBV5-1 and TRBJ2-5, with TRBD1 matching over 7 bases. The CDR3 totals 16 residues. Germline assignment: CDR1 SGHRS and CDR2 YFSETQ. V lost 0 bases, J lost 5 bases, and 10 bases stayed unmatched. CDR3 loop: CASSLDVGAQGETQYF. CDR3 DNA sequence: TGCGCCAGCAGCTTGGACGTGGGGGCACAGGGGGAGACCCAGTACTTC. The full variable domain, completed using reference TRBV5-1 and TRBJ2-5, is KAGVTQTPRYLIKTRGQQVTLSCSPISGHRSVSWYQQTPGQGLQFLFEYFSETQRNKGNFPGRFSGRQFSNSRSEMNVSTLELGDSALYLCASSLDVGAQGETQYFGPGTRLLVL.

This clonotype was observed at least ten times. The rearrangement uses TRBV30 and TRBJ1-6, with 11 bases lining up with TRBD1. V shed 4 bases, J shed 9 bases, and the junction held 8 bases outside the gene matches. The CDR3 is 15 residues long. Per germline, CDR1 GTSNPN and CDR2 SVGIG (reference sequence). The CDR3 coding sequence is TGTGCCTGGACTCTACCGGGACAGGGGGTTTCACCCCTCCACTTT. Translating it yields CAWTLPGQGVSPLHF.

This clonotype occurred a few times. V is TRBV7-9 and J is TRBJ2-7, with D perhaps TRBD1 (5 bases). Germline V gene data show CDR1 as SEHNR and CDR2 as FQNEAQ (reference sequence). V dropped 2 bases and J dropped 0 bases, with 11 bases sitting between them. This CDR3 has 15 residues. The CDR3 DNA follows: TGTGCCAGCAGCTTATGGTCGGACACCTCCTACGAGCAGTACTTC. As protein: CASSLWSDTSYEQYF. The whole variable domain, filled in from reference TRBV7-9 and TRBJ2-7, reads DTGVSQNPRHKITKRGQNVTFRCDPISEHNRLYWYRQTLGQGPEFLTYFQNEAQLEKSRLLSDRFSAERPKGSFSTLEIQRTEQGDSAMYLCASSLWSDTSYEQYFGPGTRLTVT.

J is TRBJ1-4 and V is TRBV12-5; 7 nucleotides agree with TRBD1. Germline CDR1 reads LGHNT; CDR2 reads FRNRAP. With 5 bases clipped from V and 0 bases from J, the junction kept 9 bases outside the gene matches. The CDR3 contains 17 residues. The CDR3 region has the DNA TGTGCTAGTGGTCCTTGGACAGGACCCCCAACTAATGAAAAACTGTTTTTT. Its protein is CASGPWTGPPTNEKLFF.

Notes on this clonotype: A much larger clone is a single base away; this may be a read error. J is TRBJ2-7 and V is TRBV11-3; tentatively, D is TRBD2 (6 bases). Germline V gene lookup returns CDR1 SGHNT and CDR2 YENEEA. The CDR3 contains 12 residues. Trimming left V 4 bases short and J 7 bases short, with 11 bases between. The CDR3 loop reads CASSWGDDEQYF. The CDR3 coding sequence is TGTGCCAGCAGCTGGGGGGACGATGAGCAGTACTTC.

This chain connects TRBV10-3 to TRBJ2-3; D may be TRBD1 (6 bases). CDR3 length: 15 amino acids. Germline V lookup: CDR1 ENHRY, CDR2 SYGVKD. This chain's CDR3 is CASSRDTSSTDTQYF. The CDR3 region has the DNA TGTGCTTCCAGCCGGGACACATCTAGCACAGATACGCAGTATTTT.

The rearrangement links TRBV3-1 to TRBJ2-1; 14 nucleotides line up with TRBD2. Germline V gives CDR1 LGHDT, CDR2 YNNKEL (reference sequence). The CDR3 totals 15 residues. With V trimmed by 3 bases and J by 8 bases, 3 bases remained unmatched. The CDR3 DNA reads as TGTGCCAGCAGCCAGGGGACTAGCGGGAGACATGAGCAGTTCTTC. The encoded protein is CASSQGTSGRHEQFF.

This clonotype was counted many times. This chain joins TRBV3-1 and TRBJ1-2, with unresolved D. Germline CDR1 LGHDT, CDR2 YNNKEL (reference sequence). Trimming took off 0 bases at V and 9 bases at J, with 5 bases between the two ends. The CDR3 is made up of 11 amino acids. The CDR3: CASSQDRSYTF. DNA for the CDR3: TGTGCCAGCAGCCAAGATAGGAGCTACACCTTC.

The table lists this clonotype with many counts. The J gene is TRBJ2-3, the V gene TRBV2, with D tentatively TRBD1 (6 bases). CDR3 length: 15 residues. The V gene lost 6 bases and the J gene lost 6 bases, with 19 bases spanning the gap. CDR1 is SNHLY and CDR2 is FYNNEI in the germline V gene. The CDR3 region has the DNA TGTGCCAGCAGCGATTTGGGGGCCAAAACGGATACGCAGTATTTT. Translation: CASSDLGAKTDTQYF.

This clonotype was detected ten times or more. A much larger clonotype is one base distant, so this may be a read error. The chain couples TRBV7-9 to TRBJ1-1; the D is unclear. CDR3 length equals 13 residues. Trimming stripped 2 bases from V and 1 base from J, with 5 bases between. Germline V gene lookup returns CDR1 SEHNR and CDR2 FQNEAQ (reference sequence). CDR3 sequence (DNA): TGTGCCAGCAGCTTAAAGTCGAACACTGAAGCTTTCTTT. It specifies CASSLKSNTEAFF.

The V call is TRBV20-1, the J call TRBJ2-5; the D gene is possibly TRBD2 (5 bases). The V gene lost 0 bases and the J gene lost 3 bases, with 11 bases spanning the gap. The CDR3 contains 14 residues. Germline CDR1 DFQATT, CDR2 SNEGSKA (reference sequence). The CDR3 DNA sequence: TGCAGTGCTAGAGATTTGGATAGCGAAGAGACCCAGTACTTC. Protein: CSARDLDSEETQYF.

In regard to this clonotype: The germline gene is not matched at one end of the junction; a read error may be the cause. The J gene is TRBJ2-2, the V gene TRBV11-2, with TRBD2 matching over 12 bases. The CDR3 runs to 17 residues. Germline CDR1 reads SGHAT; CDR2 reads FQNNGV. The CDR3 protein is CASSLGLAGGPAGELLF. CDR3 nucleotide sequence: TGTGCCAGCAGCTTAGGGCTAGCGGGGGGGCCGGCCGGGGAGCTGCTTTTT.

There are a few counts of this clonotype. A much larger clone sits a single nucleotide away, making a read error possible. The gene calls are TRBV12-3 or TRBV12-4 and TRBJ1-3; no clear D gene. The CDR3 totals 14 residues. The DNA of the CDR3 is TGTGCCGGCACTCACACCCGACAAGGAACCACCATATATTTT. Amino acid sequence: CAGTHTRQGTTIYF.

The V gene is TRBV29-1, the J gene TRBJ1-1; 7 bases line up with TRBD1. CDR1 and CDR2 (germline): SQVTM, ANQGSEA. This CDR3 is built from 13 residues. V was clipped by 6 bases and J by 0 bases; unmatched bases: 4. CDR3 amino acids: CSVGQVLNTEAFF. Here the CDR3 DNA reads TGCAGCGTCGGACAGGTCCTGAACACTGAAGCTTTCTTT.

The chain uses TRBV24-1 and TRBJ2-7, with 14 bases fitting TRBD2. The CDR3 contains 18 residues. The junction had 8 bases not matched to a gene; V was cut back by 2 bases and J by 3 bases. The germline gives CDR1 KGHDR, CDR2 SFDVKD. In DNA form, the CDR3 reads TGTGCCACCAGTGATTCGAAGGGACTAGCGGGAGCACTCTACGAGCAGTACTTC. This translates into CATSDSKGLAGALYEQYF.

This clonotype was observed many times. The CDR3 loop reads CASSLSGTGGYEQYF. Here the CDR3 DNA reads TGTGCCAGCAGTTTATCCGGGACAGGGGGCTACGAGCAGTACTTC. This chain uses TRBV27 with TRBJ2-7, with 11 nucleotides matching TRBD1. Germline values: CDR1 MNHEY, CDR2 SMNVEV (reference sequence). The J segment lost 3 bases and the V segment lost 0 bases, leaving 1 base of the junction unmatched. CDR3 length: 15 residues.